A single sample gave rise to the 25 T cell receptor beta chains below, sequenced in a study of tumor-infiltrating lymphocytes in primary liver carcinoma. The input was 500 ng total RNA; TCR beta cDNA was made from it with a constant-region primer. Three nested multiplex PCR rounds, a slightly modified ARM-PCR method, built the TCR beta libraries. Amplification in the first two PCR rounds was performed using TRBV1-TRBV30 forward primers and a C-beta reverse primer for 10 cycles each. TCRdb re-analysed the multiplex PCR reads in MiXCR, keeping a single row per CDR3 protein. The sample lists fewer than 350,000 distinct CDR3 sequences; around three fifths were seen once. Both blood RNA, taken from unsorted whole blood, and germline DNA were extracted. Material for sequencing was peripheral blood. These receptors came from a man aged 35 to 55 with primary liver carcinoma and hepatitis B virus infection.

This clonotype was found once. Just one base apart from a much larger clone, this may be a read error. CDR3 sequence reads: CANRPELSLSYEQYF. The CDR3 DNA reads as TGTGCCAACAGGCCTGAGTTAAGCTTGTCCTACGAGCAGTACTTC. The chain recombines TRBV6-1 with TRBJ2-7, with D possibly being TRBD1 (5 bases). Trimming pared 10 bases from V and 1 base from J, leaving 20 bases between. Germline lookup yields CDR1 MNHNS and CDR2 SASEGT. The CDR3 runs to 15 residues.

Of note for this clonotype: The junction does not match germline at one end; this may be a read error. The chain has TRBV28 and TRBJ2-5; weak D call: TRBD1 (6 bases). This CDR3 is 14 amino acids long. Germline assignment: CDR1 MDHEN and CDR2 SYDVKM. The CDR3 sequence: CASSFSGGQDTQYF. The CDR3 DNA follows: TGTGCCAGCAGCTTCAGTGGGGGCCAAGATACCCAGTACTTC. The full variable domain, rest sourced from reference TRBV28 and TRBJ2-5, is DVKVTQSSRYLVKRTGEKVFLECVQDMDHENMFWYRQDPGLGLRLIYFSYDVKMKEKGDIPEGYSVSREKKERFSLILESASTNQTSMYLCASSFSGGQDTQYFGPGTRLLVL.

As for this clonotype: This may be a read error: a much more frequent sequence differs by one nucleotide. V usage is TRBV6-6 and J usage is TRBJ1-6; D gene uncertain. From germline, CDR1 is MNHNY and CDR2 SVGAGI (reference sequence). The CDR3 consists of 16 residues. Trimming removed 7 bases from V and 7 bases from J, with 20 bases in between. CDR3 in amino acids: CASTPQLIASNSPLHF. CDR3 coding DNA: TGTGCCAGCACGCCGCAGCTAATAGCCTCAAATTCACCCCTCCACTTT.

The chain recombines TRBV5-1 with TRBJ2-5; either TRBD1 or TRBD2 may fit D (5 bases each). The CDR3 is 14 residues long. V dropped 1 base and J dropped 5 bases, with 12 bases sitting between them. Germline V gene lookup returns CDR1 SGHRS and CDR2 YFSETQ. In nucleotides, the CDR3 is TGCGCCAGCAGCTTGTTGGGACCAGCGGAGACCCAGTACTTC. Residues: CASSLLGPAETQYF.

In its sample, this clonotype was seen once. Given a much more abundant clone one base away, this may be a read error. This chain connects TRBV11-2 to TRBJ1-3; D is undetermined. CDR1 is SGHAT, CDR2 FQNNGV, per germline. The CDR3 is 13 amino acids. The CDR3 protein is CASTLLSGKTIYF. CDR3 DNA sequence: TGTGCCAGCACCCTACTCTCTGGAAAAACCATATATTTT.

V usage is TRBV6-6 and J usage is TRBJ2-1; 7 bases line up with TRBD2. Germline V gene sequence: CDR1 MNHNY, CDR2 SVGAGI (reference sequence). The CDR3 runs 15 residues. V trimming: 0 bases; J trimming: 12 bases; junction bases outside the gene matches: 11. The CDR3 spells CASSYSEETGGVQFF. CDR3 DNA: TGTGCCAGCAGTTACTCTGAAGAGACGGGAGGTGTGCAGTTCTTC.

This clonotype was counted ten times or more. The chain joins TRBV4-1 to TRBJ2-1; 8 bases are shared with TRBD2. The CDR3 is made up of 14 amino acids. Germline V gene lookup returns CDR1 MGHRA and CDR2 YSYEKL. Trimming at V came to 4 bases and at J to 1 base, leaving 0 bases not matched to a gene. In DNA, the CDR3 is TGCGCCAGCAGCCCGGGAGGGTCCTACAATGAGCAGTTCTTC. This encodes CASSPGGSYNEQFF.

This clonotype was recorded at least ten times. The J gene is TRBJ2-7, the V gene TRBV4-1; D is ambiguous. CDR1 is MGHRA and CDR2 is YSYEKL in the germline V gene. This CDR3 contains 14 residues. The V end was cut by 0 bases, the J end by 3 bases, with 9 bases between. The DNA of the CDR3 is TGCGCCAGCAGCCAAGATCCGTTGGGCTACGAGCAGTACTTC. Translated: CASSQDPLGYEQYF.

The chain joins TRBV5-1 to TRBJ2-1; weak D call: TRBD2 (7 bases). Germline CDR1 is SGHRS and CDR2 is YFSETQ. V was cut by 0 bases and J by 10 bases, with 14 bases left in between. The length of the CDR3 is 14 residues. The chain's CDR3 is CASSLAGRGDEQFF. The DNA of the CDR3 is TGCGCCAGCAGCTTGGCAGGGAGGGGGGACGAGCAGTTCTTC.

A remark on this clonotype: A much larger clone differs from this one at a single base, so this may be a read error. V gene TRBV4-1 combines with J gene TRBJ2-1; no firm D call. The CDR3 is made up of 12 amino acids. The V gene's germline CDR1 is MGHRA and CDR2 YSYEKL. In nucleotides, the CDR3 is TGCGCCAGCAGCCATAACGACAATGAGCAGTCCTTC. It translates to CASSHNDNEQSF.

This clonotype appeared a few times. The V call is TRBV5-1, the J call TRBJ1-1, with D possibly matching TRBD1 (5 bases). This CDR3 has 14 amino acids. The germline V and J ends were trimmed by 0 bases and 3 bases, with 9 bases remaining between them. Germline CDR1 is SGHRS and CDR2 is YFSETQ. The CDR3 region has the DNA TGCGCCAGCAGCTTGGGACAGCTGGACACTGAAGCTTTCTTT. This encodes CASSLGQLDTEAFF.

Notes on this clonotype: Given a much more abundant clone one base away, this may be a read error. In this CDR3 the conserved last residue, phenylalanine or tryptophan, is missing, so a read error is likely. The CDR3: CASSQAGTSSYNEQFS. DNA of the CDR3: TGTGCCAGCAGCCAAGCCGGGACTAGCTCCTACAATGAGCAGTTCTCC. The genes are TRBV4-2 and TRBJ2-1; 8 nucleotides agree with TRBD2. This CDR3 is 16 amino acids long. Germline CDR1 is LGHNA and CDR2 is YNFKEQ. J lost 0 bases, V lost 1 base, and 2 bases had no gene match.

On this clonotype itself: The CDR3 does not close with the conserved phenylalanine or tryptophan, likely indicating a read error. The chain couples TRBV14 to TRBJ2-1, with 7 bases aligning to TRBD2. This CDR3 has 13 residues. Germline CDR1 reads SGHDN; CDR2 reads FVKESK. CDR3: CASSPREVGEQFI. In nucleotides, the CDR3 is TGTGCCAGTAGCCCCCGGGAGGTCGGGGAGCAGTTCATT.

This sequence joins TRBV11-2 and TRBJ2-5; D unclear. The CDR3 covers 16 residues. Per the germline V gene, CDR1 is SGHAT and CDR2 is FQNNGV. The CDR3 DNA reads as TGTGTTAGCAGCCGCCCGGCGGCCTATCTCCAAGAGACCCAGTACTTC. Translated, it gives CVSSRPAAYLQETQYF.

This sequence joins TRBV28 and TRBJ1-6; D is unclear. The CDR3 spans 17 residues. V was shortened by 5 bases and J by 0 bases, with 14 bases between the two germline ends. Germline V gene lookup returns CDR1 MDHEN and CDR2 SYDVKM. This CDR3 reads CASSPFWISSYNSPLHF. As DNA, the CDR3 is TGTGCCAGCAGTCCCTTCTGGATCAGCTCCTATAATTCACCCCTCCACTTT. The full variable domain, rest sourced from reference TRBV28 and TRBJ1-6, is DVKVTQSSRYLVKRTGEKVFLECVQDMDHENMFWYRQDPGLGLRLIYFSYDVKMKEKGDIPEGYSVSREKKERFSLILESASTNQTSMYLCASSPFWISSYNSPLHFGNGTRLTVT.

A note on this clonotype: The conserved final phenylalanine or tryptophan is absent from the CDR3, which likely points to a read error. The chain recombines TRBV11-2 with TRBJ2-2; no reliable D call. CDR3 size: 15 residues. Germline V gene data show CDR1 as SGHAT and CDR2 as FQNNGV. CDR3 residues: CASSLVSKNTGELFV. CDR3 in DNA: TGTGCCAGTAGCTTAGTCTCGAAGAACACCGGGGAGCTGTTTGTT.

This chain links TRBV6-2 or TRBV6-3 with TRBJ2-7; D is undetermined. CDR1 MNHEY and CDR2 SVGEGT come from the germline V gene. The CDR3 runs to 12 residues. Deletions cut 5 bases from V and 7 bases from J, with 12 bases between. CDR3 DNA: TGTGCCAGCAGTGAAGTCAGAAGAGAGCAGTACTTC. This codes for CASSEVRREQYF.

The V gene is TRBV12-3 or TRBV12-4, the J gene TRBJ2-1, with D maybe TRBD1 (6 bases). With 5 bases removed from V and 16 bases from J, the gap between germline ends came to 15 bases. CDR3 length: 11 amino acids. CDR3 loop: CASSVRQVHFF. The CDR3 coding sequence is TGTGCCAGCAGTGTAAGACAGGTCCACTTCTTC.

Notes on this clonotype: The junction departs from germline at one end; a sequencing error may be responsible. This chain links TRBV12-3 or TRBV12-4 with TRBJ2-1, with TRBD2 identical over 7 bases. The CDR3 consists of 12 residues. CDR3 nucleotides: TGTGCCAGCAGTTTAGTTGCGGGGGAGCAGCTCTTC. Protein product: CASSLVAGEQLF.

As for this clonotype: Since no conserved phenylalanine or tryptophan closes the CDR3, a read error is the likely cause. The rearrangement uses TRBV5-8 and TRBJ2-2; D might be TRBD1 (5 bases). V was cut by 2 bases and J by 6 bases, with 8 bases left in between. This CDR3 has 13 residues. Germline V gene lookup returns CDR1 SGHTS and CDR2 YDEGEE. The DNA for the CDR3 is TGTGCCAGCAGCTTACAGGTATCCGGGGAGCTGTTTCTT. It translates to CASSLQVSGELFL.

The rearrangement uses TRBV12-5 and TRBJ2-1; D ambiguous. Per germline, CDR1 LGHNT and CDR2 FRNRAP. CDR3 size: 14 residues. V lost 1 base to trimming and J lost 0 bases, with 4 bases between them. The CDR3: CASGLGNSYNEQFF. CDR3 DNA sequence: TGTGCTAGTGGTTTGGGGAACTCCTACAATGAGCAGTTCTTC.

Comment on this clonotype: This may be a read error: a much more frequent sequence differs by one nucleotide. This rearrangement joins TRBV12-3 or TRBV12-4 to TRBJ2-7; TRBD1 might be the D (6 bases). The CDR3 loop spans 15 amino acids. V was clipped by 6 bases and J by 1 base, with 16 bases between them. CDR3 in DNA: TGTGCCAGCAGCAGACCCGAGACAGGATCCTACGAGCAGTACTTC. This encodes CASSRPETGSYEQYF.

Points on this clonotype: This may arise from a read error, as a much more abundant clone is one base away. This chain uses TRBV6-1 with TRBJ2-7; unclear D gene. The CDR3 has 14 amino acids. Germline-derived CDR1 and CDR2 are MNHNS and SASEGT. CDR3 in DNA: TGTGTCAGCAGTGATTCAGCCTTCTCCTACGAGCAGTACTTC. This translates into CVSSDSAFSYEQYF.

In this sample, this clonotype turned up many times. The chain combines TRBV11-3 with TRBJ2-2; 9 nucleotides match TRBD1. V lost 5 bases, J lost 7 bases, and 5 bases stayed unmatched. The CDR3 has 14 amino acids. Germline CDR1 is SGHNT and CDR2 is YENEEA. CDR3 amino acids: CASSHDRGNGELFF. The CDR3 DNA follows: TGTGCCAGCAGCCATGACAGGGGGAACGGGGAGCTGTTTTTT.

V gene TRBV5-6 combines with J gene TRBJ1-1; D is undetermined. The CDR3 has 15 residues. Trimming removed 5 bases at V and 1 base at J, with 15 bases between. Looked up from germline, CDR1 is SGHDT and CDR2 is YYEEEE. The CDR3 DNA is TGTGCCAGCAGATTAGGCGGCCGGGGGAACACTGAAGCTTTCTTT. Translated: CASRLGGRGNTEAFF.